This entry lists 10 T cell receptor beta chains sequenced from one sample in a study of control samples from healthy donors and cancer patients (dated by TCRdb to 2020 to 2021). Library method: the immunoSEQ multiplex PCR assay. In TCRdb, the immuneACCESS table is reduced to in-frame sequences with V and J assigned. These tables do not hold every clone; where another copy was compared, an unresolved V gene accounts for under half, and the others remain unexplained. This sample is represented by roughly 130,000 clones; more than 70% of them were singletons. The top ten clones comprise roughly 3.2% of the sample. Sample: blood. The receptor set was obtained from a man in his fifties in good health.

V is TRBV3-1 (or the pseudogene TRBV3-2) and J is TRBJ2-1, with 10 bases that match TRBD2. Losses at the gene ends were 1 base for V and 7 bases for J; bases not matched to a gene: 7. This CDR3 is 16 amino acids long. Germline loops: CDR1 LGHDT, CDR2 YNNKEL (reference sequence). The CDR3 region has the DNA TGTGCCAGCAGCCAAGGGATCAGCGGGGGGGCGAATGAGCAGTTCTTC. Translated: CASSQGISGGANEQFF.

This chain uses TRBV2 with TRBJ2-3, with TRBD2 as a possible D gene (6 bases). Germline V lookup: CDR1 SNHLY, CDR2 FYNNEI. The length of the CDR3 is 13 residues. Between the trimmed V and J ends, which lost 7 bases and 3 bases, there was a span of 11 bases. In DNA, the CDR3 is TGTGCCAGCATGCGACTAGAGACAGATACGCAGTATTTT. Protein: CASMRLETDTQYF.

This chain uses TRBV19 with TRBJ1-5, with D uncertain. Trimming left V 2 bases short and J 9 bases short, with 17 bases between. Germline-derived CDR1 and CDR2 are LNHDA and SQIVND (reference sequence). This CDR3 has 15 residues. The CDR3 bases are TGTGCCAGTAGTATAATCGACGGCCAAATCTTGCCCCAGCATTTT. The encoded protein is CASSIIDGQILPQHF. The full variable domain, rest sourced from reference TRBV19 and TRBJ1-5, is DGGITQSPKYLFRKEGQNVTLSCEQNLNHDAMYWYRQDPGQGLRLIYYSQIVNDFQKGDIAEGYSVSREKKESFPLTVTSAQKNPTAFYLCASSIIDGQILPQHFGDGTRLSIL.

DNA for the CDR3: TGCGCCAGCAGCCCGTGGACAGGGCGGAATGAAAAACTGTTTTTT. As protein: CASSPWTGRNEKLFF. This chain uses TRBV5-1 with TRBJ1-4; 8 positions match TRBD1. This CDR3 contains 15 residues. The J segment lost 5 bases and the V segment lost 4 bases, leaving 7 bases of the junction unmatched. The germline V gene has CDR1 SGHRS and CDR2 YFSETQ.

A single count supports this clone. The CDR3 bases are TGTGCCAGCAGCCAAGCTGGAGCGGGGGGGCGAGAGACCCAGTACTTC. The encoded protein is CASSQAGAGGRETQYF. The chain joins TRBV14 to TRBJ2-5; 10 bases fit TRBD2. Germline V gene data show CDR1 as SGHDN and CDR2 as FVKESK. V gave up 1 base and J gave up 4 bases; unmatched junction bases: 6. The CDR3 is made up of 16 amino acids.

This clone was observed a handful of times. The chain joins TRBV28 to TRBJ2-3; a weak D match, TRBD2 (5 bases). CDR3 length equals 14 residues. CDR1 and CDR2 (germline): MDHEN, SYDVKM. Trimming took 5 bases from V and 8 from J, leaving 17 bases between them. As DNA, the CDR3 is TGTGCCAGCAGTCTCACAGCTACTAGGGTTACGCAGTATTTT. It translates to CASSLTATRVTQYF.

The chain combines TRBV6-1 with TRBJ2-2, with D unclear. Germline-derived CDR1 and CDR2 are MNHNS and SASEGT. The CDR3 is made up of 13 amino acids. Between the trimmed V and J ends, which lost 3 bases and 4 bases, there was a span of 6 bases. CDR3 in amino acids: CASSDPLTGELFF. In DNA, the CDR3 is TGTGCCAGCAGTGATCCCCTCACCGGGGAGCTGTTTTTT.

The CDR3 DNA is TGTGCCACCAGCAGAGGAATACCCGGGGAGCTGTTTTTT. It codes for CATSRGIPGELFF. This chain uses TRBV15 with TRBJ2-2; D unresolved. Germline CDR1 is LNHNV and CDR2 is YYDKDF (reference sequence). V lost 1 base, J lost 6 bases, and 6 bases lay in between. The CDR3 length is 13 residues.

This clone has only a few counts. The rearrangement uses TRBV6-6 and TRBJ2-5; D is unresolved. Between the trimmed V and J ends, which lost 5 bases and 5 bases, there was a span of 12 bases. Germline V gene sequence: CDR1 MNHNY, CDR2 SVGAGI (reference sequence). The CDR3 is 13 amino acids. CDR3 nucleotide sequence: TGTGCCAGCAGTCAAACCCCCGCGGAGACCCAGTACTTC. This encodes CASSQTPAETQYF.

This chain joins TRBV7-3 and TRBJ2-2, with a weak D call TRBD1 (5 bases). Germline V CDR1 and CDR2: SGHTA, FQGTGA. The CDR3 runs 13 residues. Trimming removed 5 bases from V and 6 bases from J, with 10 bases in between. CDR3 residues: CASSVAGPGELFF. In DNA form, the CDR3 reads TGTGCCAGCAGCGTAGCAGGGCCCGGGGAGCTGTTTTTT.